The table lists the clone carrying this TCR beta chain with many counts. Its matching antigen is unknown. These data belong to a study of beta chain features in type 1 diabetes. Study observations and caveats: There were fewer insertions and more deletions at the VDJ junctions of type 1 diabetes patients. Whether HLA type influences TCRB rearrangement remained unresolved here.

Isolated RNA was reverse transcribed in full, so expressed TCRB transcripts were sequenced. Only in-frame clones appear in the TCRdb table, and some are missing; sequencing was by immunoSEQ multiplex PCR. The table includes fewer than 550,000 clones, about an eighth detected once. This CDR3 has 13 amino acids. V was shortened by 5 bases and J by 7 bases, with 12 bases between the two germline ends. CDR1 and CDR2 from the germline V gene are SEHNR and FQNEAQ (reference sequence). One heparinised draw of blood, averaging about 116 mL, came from each donor. Sorting of CD4+ naive, central memory, regulatory and stem cell-like memory cells was performed via CD45RO/CCR7/CD25/CD127/CD95/CD27.

This clonotype originated in a woman in her late teens or twenties in good health. The gene calls are TRBV7-9 and TRBJ2-1, with a possible D match to TRBD2 (5 bases). The specimen was naive CD4+ T cells from blood. The CDR3 region has the DNA TGTGCCAGCAGCCAAGTAGCGCTGAATGAGCAGTTCTTC. Its protein product is CASSQVALNEQFF.